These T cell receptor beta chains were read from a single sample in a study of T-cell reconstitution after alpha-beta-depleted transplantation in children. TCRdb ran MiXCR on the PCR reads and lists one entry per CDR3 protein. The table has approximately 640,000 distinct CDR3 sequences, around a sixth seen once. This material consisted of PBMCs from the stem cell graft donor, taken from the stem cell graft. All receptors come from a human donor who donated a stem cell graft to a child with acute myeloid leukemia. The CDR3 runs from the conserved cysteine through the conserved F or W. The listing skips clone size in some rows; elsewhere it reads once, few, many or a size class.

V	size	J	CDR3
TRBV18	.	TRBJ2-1	CASSPPGLAGAYNEQFF
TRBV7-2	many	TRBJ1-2	CASSARDRLRVGYTF
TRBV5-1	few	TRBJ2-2	CASSFAGSGELFF
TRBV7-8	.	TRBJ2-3	CASSQLAGYTDTQYF
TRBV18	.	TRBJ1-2	CASSPAGAGHQGYTF
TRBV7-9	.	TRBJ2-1	CASSLGLAGEDNEQFF
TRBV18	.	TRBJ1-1	CASSPPGTLTNTEAFF
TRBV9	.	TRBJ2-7	CASSLTPGGLHEQYF
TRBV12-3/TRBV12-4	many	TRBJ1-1	CASTWTGRTTEAFF
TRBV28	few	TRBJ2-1	CASSFWQGADDEQFF
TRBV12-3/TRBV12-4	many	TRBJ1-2	CASSLREYGYTF
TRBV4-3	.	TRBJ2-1	CASSQDVLRPRADNEQFF
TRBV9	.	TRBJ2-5	CASSGASGAQETQYF
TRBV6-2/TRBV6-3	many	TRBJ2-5	CASMGMEETQYF
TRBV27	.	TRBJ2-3	CASSLTPGPLTDTQYF
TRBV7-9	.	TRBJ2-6	CASSLVVAAGANVLTF
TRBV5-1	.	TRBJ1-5	CASSSQGGAQPQHF
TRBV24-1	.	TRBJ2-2	CATSDHRATNTGELFF
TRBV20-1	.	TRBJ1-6	CSAWGQGASSYNSPLHF
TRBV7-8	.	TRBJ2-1	CASSRGTGRHNEQFF
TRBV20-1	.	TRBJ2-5	CSATTAGGNQETLYF
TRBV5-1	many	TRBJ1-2	CASSPFSDGLYGYTF
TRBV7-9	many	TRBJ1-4	CASTRQGADEKLFF
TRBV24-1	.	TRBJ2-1	CATSGSGGPYNEQFF
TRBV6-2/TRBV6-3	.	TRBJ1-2	CASSDPGGGSRGYTF
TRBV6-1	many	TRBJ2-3	CASRSGLVGTDTQYF
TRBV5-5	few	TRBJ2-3	CASSLVPPNTQYF
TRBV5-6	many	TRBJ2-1	CASSLASGTEQFF
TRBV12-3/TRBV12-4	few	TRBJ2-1	CASSKTGVVYNEQFF
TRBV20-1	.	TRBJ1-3	CSASKRGATISGNTIYF
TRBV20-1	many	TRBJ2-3	CSAKLGDTQYF